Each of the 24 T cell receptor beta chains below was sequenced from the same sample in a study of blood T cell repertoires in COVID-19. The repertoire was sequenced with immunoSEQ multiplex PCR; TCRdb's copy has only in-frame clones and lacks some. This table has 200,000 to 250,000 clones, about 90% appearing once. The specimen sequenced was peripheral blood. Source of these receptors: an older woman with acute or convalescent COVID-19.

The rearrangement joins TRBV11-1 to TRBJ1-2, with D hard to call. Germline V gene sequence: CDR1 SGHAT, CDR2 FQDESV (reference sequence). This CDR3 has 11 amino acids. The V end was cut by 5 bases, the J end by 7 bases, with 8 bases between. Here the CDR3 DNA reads TGTGCCAGCAGCCTTCCCGGTGGCTACACCTTC. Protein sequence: CASSLPGGYTF. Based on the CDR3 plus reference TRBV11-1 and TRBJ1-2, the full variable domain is EAEVAQSPRYKITEKSQAVAFWCDPISGHATLYWYRQILGQGPELLVQFQDESVVDDSQLPKDRFSAERLKGVDSTLKIQPAELGDSAMYLCASSLPGGYTFGSGTRLTVV.

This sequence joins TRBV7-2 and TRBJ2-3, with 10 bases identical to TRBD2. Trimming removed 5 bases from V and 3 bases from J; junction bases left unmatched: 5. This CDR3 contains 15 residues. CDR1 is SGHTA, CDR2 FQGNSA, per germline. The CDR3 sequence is CASSTRLAGTDTQYF. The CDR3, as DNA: TGTGCCAGCAGCACACGACTAGCGGGTACAGATACGCAGTATTTT.

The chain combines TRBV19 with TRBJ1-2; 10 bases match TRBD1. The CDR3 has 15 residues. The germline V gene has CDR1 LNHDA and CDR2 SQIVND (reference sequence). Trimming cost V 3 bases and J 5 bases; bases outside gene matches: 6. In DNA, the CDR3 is TGTGCCAGTAGTATTGTGGGACAGGGGATTTATGGCTACACCTTC. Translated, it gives CASSIVGQGIYGYTF.

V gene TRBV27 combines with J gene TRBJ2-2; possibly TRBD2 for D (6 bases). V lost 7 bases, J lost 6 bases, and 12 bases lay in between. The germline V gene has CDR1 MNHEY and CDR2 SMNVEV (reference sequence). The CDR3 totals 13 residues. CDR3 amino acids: CASTTSYPGELFF. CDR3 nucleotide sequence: TGTGCCAGCACTACTAGCTATCCCGGGGAGCTGTTTTTT.

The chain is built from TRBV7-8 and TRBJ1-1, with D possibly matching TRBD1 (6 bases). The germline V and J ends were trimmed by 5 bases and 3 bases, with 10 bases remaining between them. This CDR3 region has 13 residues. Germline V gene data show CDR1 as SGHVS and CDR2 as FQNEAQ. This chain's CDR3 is CASSLQGDTEAFF. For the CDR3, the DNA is TGTGCCAGCAGCCTACAGGGAGACACTGAAGCTTTCTTT.

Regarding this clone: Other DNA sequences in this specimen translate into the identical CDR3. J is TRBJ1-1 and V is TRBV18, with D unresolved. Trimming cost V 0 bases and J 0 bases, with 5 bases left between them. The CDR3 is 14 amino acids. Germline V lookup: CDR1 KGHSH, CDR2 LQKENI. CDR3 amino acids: CASSPPPVNTEAFF. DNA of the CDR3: TGTGCCAGCTCACCACCCCCAGTGAACACTGAAGCTTTCTTT.

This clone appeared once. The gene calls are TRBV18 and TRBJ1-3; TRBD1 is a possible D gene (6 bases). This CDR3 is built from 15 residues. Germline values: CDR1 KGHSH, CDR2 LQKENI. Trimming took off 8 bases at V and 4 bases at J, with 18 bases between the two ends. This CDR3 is CASEQQGLVGNTIYF. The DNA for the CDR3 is TGTGCCAGCGAGCAACAGGGTTTGGTCGGAAACACCATATATTTT.

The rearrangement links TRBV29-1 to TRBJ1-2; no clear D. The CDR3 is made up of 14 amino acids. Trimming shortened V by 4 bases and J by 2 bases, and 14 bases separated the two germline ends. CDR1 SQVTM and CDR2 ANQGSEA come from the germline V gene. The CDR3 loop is CSVAGFKWNYGYTF. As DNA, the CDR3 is TGCAGCGTTGCCGGGTTCAAGTGGAACTATGGCTACACCTTC.

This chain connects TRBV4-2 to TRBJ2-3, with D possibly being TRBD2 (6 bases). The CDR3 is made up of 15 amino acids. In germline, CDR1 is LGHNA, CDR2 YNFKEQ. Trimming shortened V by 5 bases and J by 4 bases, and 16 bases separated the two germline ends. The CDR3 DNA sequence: TGTGCCAGCAGCTCCGGAACGGGAGATCCAGATACGCAGTATTTT. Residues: CASSSGTGDPDTQYF.

The CDR3 DNA sequence: TGTGCCAGCAGCCCACCCGTCCCGGGTCAGCCCCAGCATTTT. It codes for CASSPPVPGQPQHF. The chain has TRBV6-5 and TRBJ1-5; D is unresolved. Looked up from germline, CDR1 is MNHEY and CDR2 is SVGAGI. This CDR3 has 14 residues. With 6 bases removed from V and 6 bases from J, the gap between germline ends came to 15 bases.

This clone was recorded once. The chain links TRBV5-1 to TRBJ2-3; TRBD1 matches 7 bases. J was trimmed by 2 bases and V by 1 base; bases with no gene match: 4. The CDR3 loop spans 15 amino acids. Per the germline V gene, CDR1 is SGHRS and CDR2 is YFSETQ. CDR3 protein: CASSLQDRNTDTQYF. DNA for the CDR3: TGCGCCAGCAGCTTGCAGGACAGGAACACAGATACGCAGTATTTT.

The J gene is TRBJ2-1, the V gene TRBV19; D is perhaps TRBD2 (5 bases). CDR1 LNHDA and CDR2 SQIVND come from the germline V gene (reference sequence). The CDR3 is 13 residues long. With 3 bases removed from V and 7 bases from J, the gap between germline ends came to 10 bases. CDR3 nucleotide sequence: TGTGCCAGTAGTATGACTATTGCGAATGAGCAGTTCTTC. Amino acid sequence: CASSMTIANEQFF.

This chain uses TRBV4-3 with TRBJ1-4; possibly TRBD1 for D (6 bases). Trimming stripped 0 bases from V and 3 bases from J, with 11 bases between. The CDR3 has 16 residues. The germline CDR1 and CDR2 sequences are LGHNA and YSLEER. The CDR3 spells CASSQDRAGANEKLFF. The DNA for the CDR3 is TGCGCCAGCAGCCAAGATCGGGCAGGGGCTAATGAAAAACTGTTTTTT.

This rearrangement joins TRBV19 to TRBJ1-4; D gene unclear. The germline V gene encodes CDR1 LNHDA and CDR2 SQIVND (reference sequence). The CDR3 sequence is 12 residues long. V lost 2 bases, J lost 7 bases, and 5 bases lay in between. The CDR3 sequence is CASSISPEKLFF. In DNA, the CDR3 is TGTGCCAGTAGTATATCTCCTGAAAAACTGTTTTTT. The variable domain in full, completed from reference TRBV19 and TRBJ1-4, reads DGGITQSPKYLFRKEGQNVTLSCEQNLNHDAMYWYRQDPGQGLRLIYYSQIVNDFQKGDIAEGYSVSREKKESFPLTVTSAQKNPTAFYLCASSISPEKLFFGSGTQLSVL.

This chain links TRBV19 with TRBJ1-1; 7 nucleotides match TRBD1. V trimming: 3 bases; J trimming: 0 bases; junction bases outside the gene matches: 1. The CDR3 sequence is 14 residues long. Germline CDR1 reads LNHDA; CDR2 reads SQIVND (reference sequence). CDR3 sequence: CASSMTGMNTEAFF. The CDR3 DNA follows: TGTGCCAGTAGTATGACAGGGATGAACACTGAAGCTTTCTTT.

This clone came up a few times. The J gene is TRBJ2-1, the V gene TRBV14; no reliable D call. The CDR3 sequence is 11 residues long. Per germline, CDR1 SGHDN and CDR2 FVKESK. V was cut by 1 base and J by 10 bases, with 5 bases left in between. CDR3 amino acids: CASSQAREQFF. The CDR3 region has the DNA TGTGCCAGCAGCCAAGCACGGGAGCAGTTCTTC.

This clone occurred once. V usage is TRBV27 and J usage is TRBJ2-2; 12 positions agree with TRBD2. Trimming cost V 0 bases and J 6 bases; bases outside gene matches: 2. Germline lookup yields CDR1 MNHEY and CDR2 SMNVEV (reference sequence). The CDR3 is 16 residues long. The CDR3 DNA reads TGTGCCAGCAGTTTATCACTAGCGGGAGGATCCGGGGAGCTGTTTTTT. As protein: CASSLSLAGGSGELFF.

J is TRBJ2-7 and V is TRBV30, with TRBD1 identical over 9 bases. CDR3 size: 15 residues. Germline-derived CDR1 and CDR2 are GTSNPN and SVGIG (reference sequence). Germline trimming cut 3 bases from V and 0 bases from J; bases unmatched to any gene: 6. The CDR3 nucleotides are TGTGCCTGGAGCCCGACAGGGGGTAGCTCCTACGAGCAGTACTTC. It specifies CAWSPTGGSSYEQYF.

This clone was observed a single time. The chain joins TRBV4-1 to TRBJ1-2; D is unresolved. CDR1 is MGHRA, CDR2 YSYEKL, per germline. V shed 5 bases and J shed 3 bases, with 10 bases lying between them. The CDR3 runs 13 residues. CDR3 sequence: CASSLDTDYGYTF. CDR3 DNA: TGCGCCAGCAGCTTAGACACGGACTATGGCTACACCTTC.

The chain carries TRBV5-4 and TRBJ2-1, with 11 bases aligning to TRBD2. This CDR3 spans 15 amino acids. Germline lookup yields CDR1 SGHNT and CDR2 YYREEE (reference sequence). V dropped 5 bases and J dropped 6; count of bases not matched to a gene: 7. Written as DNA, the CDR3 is TGTGCCAGCAGATTTGGGACTAGCGGATTCAATGAGCAGTTCTTC. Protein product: CASRFGTSGFNEQFF.

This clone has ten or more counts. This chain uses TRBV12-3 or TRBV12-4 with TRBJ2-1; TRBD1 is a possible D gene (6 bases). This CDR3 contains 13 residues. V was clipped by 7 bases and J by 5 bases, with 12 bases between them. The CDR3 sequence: CASTLGQNNEQFF. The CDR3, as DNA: TGTGCCAGCACCCTAGGACAGAACAATGAGCAGTTCTTC.

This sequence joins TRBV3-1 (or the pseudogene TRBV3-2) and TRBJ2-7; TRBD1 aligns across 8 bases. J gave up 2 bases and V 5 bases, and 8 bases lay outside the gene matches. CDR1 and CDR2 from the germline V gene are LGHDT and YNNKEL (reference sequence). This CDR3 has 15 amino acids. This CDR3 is CASSARPGQAYEQYF. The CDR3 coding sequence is TGTGCCAGCAGCGCGAGACCGGGACAGGCCTACGAGCAGTACTTC.

The CDR3, as DNA: TGTGCCAGCTCACTACAGGGTTGGGGTCAGCCCCAGCATTTT. Translation gives CASSLQGWGQPQHF. This chain uses TRBV18 with TRBJ1-5; possible D gene TRBD1, 6 bases. Deletions cut 4 bases from V and 6 bases from J, with 13 bases between. The germline gives CDR1 KGHSH, CDR2 LQKENI. The CDR3 runs 14 residues.

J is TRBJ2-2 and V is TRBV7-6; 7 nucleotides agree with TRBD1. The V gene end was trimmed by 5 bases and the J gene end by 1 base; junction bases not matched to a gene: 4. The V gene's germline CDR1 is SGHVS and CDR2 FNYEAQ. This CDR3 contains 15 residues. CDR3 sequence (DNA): TGTGCCAGCAGCACCCGGGACAGGAACACCGGGGAGCTGTTTTTT. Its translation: CASSTRDRNTGELFF.